This entry lists 24 T cell receptor beta chains sequenced from one sample in a study of blood T cell repertoires in COVID-19. Repertoires were generated with immunoSEQ multiplex PCR, while TCRdb's copy carries only in-frame clones and drops some. The data show 150,000 to 190,000 clones, with around four fifths seen just once and about 3.8% held by the top ten. Sequencing was performed on peripheral blood. The receptors shown here come from a woman at least 80 years old with acute or convalescent COVID-19.

The chain couples TRBV9 to TRBJ2-5; 7 bases agree with TRBD2. V trimming: 4 bases; J trimming: 3 bases; junction bases outside the gene matches: 3. CDR3 length: 13 residues. Germline V gives CDR1 SGDLS, CDR2 YYNGEE. CDR3: CASSSAGEETQYF. The CDR3 nucleotides are TGTGCCAGCAGCTCGGCGGGGGAAGAGACCCAGTACTTC.

The genes are TRBV5-1 and TRBJ1-1; maybe TRBD1 (5 bases). Trimming stripped 4 bases from V and 0 bases from J, with 16 bases between. Germline CDR1 is SGHRS and CDR2 is YFSETQ. CDR3 length: 16 amino acids. The CDR3 region is CASSPREGPVNTEAFF. CDR3 nucleotide sequence: TGCGCCAGCAGCCCCCGGGAGGGGCCTGTGAACACTGAAGCTTTCTTT.

This clone has more than one count but fewer than ten. V gene TRBV4-2 combines with J gene TRBJ1-6; 10 bases map to TRBD1. V lost 1 base to trimming and J lost 9 bases; unmatched junction nucleotides: 0. This CDR3 has 14 residues. CDR1 and CDR2 from the germline V gene are LGHNA and YNFKEQ. CDR3 nucleotides: TGTGCCAGCAGCCAAGGGACAGGGGGTTCACCCCTCCACTTT. This codes for CASSQGTGGSPLHF.

The V call is TRBV5-1, the J call TRBJ2-7; tentative D call: TRBD2 (6 bases). This CDR3 region has 14 residues. Germline lookup yields CDR1 SGHRS and CDR2 YFSETQ. V was cut by 1 base and J by 2 bases, with 10 bases left in between. The CDR3 region is CASSLSGLPYEQYF. CDR3 nucleotides: TGCGCCAGCAGCTTGAGCGGGTTGCCCTACGAGCAGTACTTC.

The chain is built from TRBV12-3 or TRBV12-4 and TRBJ1-1; no definite D call. The CDR3 length is 13 residues. V dropped 1 base and J dropped 3 bases, with 6 bases sitting between them. The CDR3 is CASSLGEHTEAFF. DNA for the CDR3: TGTGCCAGCAGTTTAGGCGAGCACACTGAAGCTTTCTTT.

This clone came up a few times. The chain couples TRBV7-9 to TRBJ1-1; 7 bases align to TRBD1. The germline V gene encodes CDR1 SEHNR and CDR2 FQNEAQ (reference sequence). Trimming cost V 5 bases and J 1 base; bases outside gene matches: 7. The CDR3 extends over 15 amino acids. The CDR3 DNA sequence: TGTGCCAGCAGCGACGCCACAGGGGAGAACACTGAAGCTTTCTTT. Translation: CASSDATGENTEAFF.

The chain couples TRBV7-9 to TRBJ1-1, with D unresolved. Trimming cost V 6 bases and J 5 bases, with 13 bases left between them. This CDR3 is 13 amino acids long. The V gene's germline CDR1 is SEHNR and CDR2 FQNEAQ (reference sequence). The CDR3 loop is CASRPDTLTEAFF. Here the CDR3 DNA reads TGTGCCAGCAGACCTGACACTTTAACTGAAGCTTTCTTT.

J is TRBJ1-1 and V is TRBV11-2; D perhaps matches TRBD1 (5 bases). The CDR3 extends over 15 amino acids. V dropped 1 base and J dropped 3 bases, with 12 bases sitting between them. CDR1 is SGHAT, CDR2 FQNNGV, per germline. In nucleotides, the CDR3 is TGTGCCAGCAGCTTAGTATTGACGGGGGACACTGAAGCTTTCTTT. The encoded protein is CASSLVLTGDTEAFF.

The rearrangement joins TRBV2 to TRBJ2-2, with 7 bases fitting TRBD1. The junction had 11 bases not matched to a gene; V was cut back by 11 bases and J by 5 bases. Germline CDR1 SNHLY, CDR2 FYNNEI. This CDR3 region has 14 residues. CDR3 region: CAVQGQLQTGELFF. CDR3 sequence (DNA): TGTGCCGTTCAGGGACAGCTCCAAACCGGGGAGCTGTTTTTT.

The rearrangement uses TRBV3-1 (or the pseudogene TRBV3-2) and TRBJ1-2; TRBD1 agrees at 7 bases. Germline CDR1 and CDR2: LGHDT and YNNKEL (reference sequence). The V gene end was trimmed by 6 bases and the J gene end by 4 bases; junction bases not matched to a gene: 5. The CDR3 totals 13 residues. Written as DNA, the CDR3 is TGTGCCAGCAGACATCGACAGGGCTATGGCTACACCTTC. This codes for CASRHRQGYGYTF.

The rearrangement joins TRBV24-1 to TRBJ2-1; 7 positions agree with TRBD1. The CDR3 is 16 amino acids. Per the germline V gene, CDR1 is KGHDR and CDR2 is SFDVKD. The J segment lost 1 base and the V segment lost 4 bases, leaving 6 bases of the junction unmatched. The CDR3 DNA reads as TGTGCCACCAGTGAAGGACAGGTCGGGTCCTACAATGAGCAGTTCTTC. Protein: CATSEGQVGSYNEQFF.

This chain links TRBV5-1 with TRBJ2-1; D ambiguous. CDR1 is SGHRS, CDR2 YFSETQ, per germline. CDR3 length equals 15 residues. The ends were cut back, 0 bases at V and 4 bases at J, with 11 bases in the middle. The CDR3 DNA reads TGCGCCAGCAGCTTGGTGGGCGCGACATACAATGAGCAGTTCTTC. Amino acid sequence: CASSLVGATYNEQFF.

This clone occurred a few times. The J gene is TRBJ1-6, the V gene TRBV2; 10 bases fit TRBD1. From germline, CDR1 is SNHLY and CDR2 FYNNEI. This CDR3 has 16 residues. Trimming removed 8 bases from V and 8 bases from J; junction bases left unmatched: 12. The CDR3 DNA sequence: TGTGCCAGCGTTCCAAAGGACAGGGGGACGTATTCACCCCTCCACTTT. It is translated as CASVPKDRGTYSPLHF.

CDR3 bases: TGTGCCAGTAGTATCCCAAAGGGGGATACGCAGTATTTT. Its translation: CASSIPKGDTQYF. The gene calls are TRBV19 and TRBJ2-3; tentatively, D is TRBD1 (5 bases). Trimming took off 3 bases at V and 6 bases at J, with 10 bases between the two ends. Germline-derived CDR1 and CDR2 are LNHDA and SQIVND (reference sequence). The CDR3 has 13 amino acids.

The chain couples TRBV5-1 to TRBJ2-3; 7 positions agree with TRBD2. This CDR3 spans 17 amino acids. J gave up 2 bases and V 1 base, and 10 bases lay outside the gene matches. Germline V gene sequence: CDR1 SGHRS, CDR2 YFSETQ. CDR3 nucleotide sequence: TGCGCCAGCAGCTTGTTCCCGGGGGGAGGAGACACAGATACGCAGTATTTT. It translates to CASSLFPGGGDTDTQYF.

CDR3 bases: TGTGCCAGTAATCAAATTGAGGCGTCTAACTATGGCTACACCTTC. As protein: CASNQIEASNYGYTF. The V gene is TRBV19, the J gene TRBJ1-2; D not resolved. The length of the CDR3 is 15 residues. Trimming pared 7 bases from V and 0 bases from J, leaving 15 bases between. Germline CDR1 reads LNHDA; CDR2 reads SQIVND (reference sequence).

The chain has TRBV6-5 and TRBJ1-1; D not resolved. Trimming left V 2 bases short and J 1 base short, with 8 bases between. Per germline, CDR1 MNHEY and CDR2 SVGAGI. CDR3 length equals 14 residues. CDR3 in amino acids: CASSYRVGNTEAFF. CDR3 sequence (DNA): TGTGCCAGCAGTTACCGGGTGGGGAACACTGAAGCTTTCTTT.

The chain recombines TRBV19 with TRBJ1-5; a weak D match, TRBD1 (6 bases). Germline V gene lookup returns CDR1 LNHDA and CDR2 SQIVND (reference sequence). The V and J ends lost 6 bases and 7 bases respectively, with 13 bases between them. The CDR3 contains 13 residues. The CDR3 DNA sequence: TGTGCCAGTAGGCAGGGGCTCGGGCAGCCCCAGCATTTT. Its translation: CASRQGLGQPQHF.

The chain combines TRBV7-6 with TRBJ2-7; TRBD1 matches 11 bases. The CDR3 has 14 residues. The V segment lost 5 bases and the J segment 4 bases; nucleotides outside the gene matches: 4. Germline V lookup: CDR1 SGHVS, CDR2 FNYEAQ. CDR3 DNA: TGTGCCAGCAGCGCGGACAGGGGGCGATACGAGCAGTACTTC. Protein sequence: CASSADRGRYEQYF.

The chain is built from TRBV6-5 and TRBJ1-1; 7 bases agree with TRBD1. With 7 bases clipped from V and 9 bases from J, the junction kept 11 bases outside the gene matches. The CDR3 runs 13 residues. Looked up from germline, CDR1 is MNHEY and CDR2 is SVGAGI. CDR3 amino acids: CASTKPGQLKAFF. CDR3 DNA sequence: TGTGCCAGCACCAAACCGGGACAGTTAAAAGCTTTCTTT.

The rearrangement joins TRBV7-2 to TRBJ2-3; TRBD2 is a possible D gene (7 bases). Trimming took off 1 base at V and 1 base at J, with 15 bases between the two ends. Germline loops: CDR1 SGHTA, CDR2 FQGNSA. The CDR3 covers 17 residues. This chain's CDR3 is CASSLGSAGARTDTQYF. The DNA of the CDR3 is TGTGCCAGCAGCTTAGGGTCTGCGGGGGCGCGCACAGATACGCAGTATTTT.

The chain carries TRBV29-1 and TRBJ1-1; 9 bases map to TRBD1. There are 12 residues in the CDR3. The germline CDR1 and CDR2 sequences are SQVTM and ANQGSEA. The trim removed 6 bases at V and 1 base at J, leaving 0 bases unmatched. CDR3 region: CSVGQGNTEAFF. The CDR3 DNA is TGCAGCGTGGGACAGGGGAACACTGAAGCTTTCTTT.

The V gene is TRBV7-2, the J gene TRBJ2-2; 9 bases are a match to TRBD2. The CDR3 extends over 18 amino acids. In germline, CDR1 is SGHTA, CDR2 FQGNSA. The V gene end was trimmed by 5 bases and the J gene end by 4 bases; junction bases not matched to a gene: 14. The CDR3, as DNA: TGTGCCAGCAGCCTCCGGGGTTACTTGCGGGGGGGCACCGGGGAGCTGTTTTTT. It codes for CASSLRGYLRGGTGELFF.

This clone has a single count. The J gene is TRBJ2-2, the V gene TRBV2; 7 bases align to TRBD2. From germline, CDR1 is SNHLY and CDR2 FYNNEI. The CDR3 covers 14 residues. V lost 8 bases, J lost 2 bases, and 5 bases stayed unmatched. The CDR3 nucleotides are TGTGCCAGCTACCGGGACTACAACACCGGGGAGCTGTTTTTT. This codes for CASYRDYNTGELFF.